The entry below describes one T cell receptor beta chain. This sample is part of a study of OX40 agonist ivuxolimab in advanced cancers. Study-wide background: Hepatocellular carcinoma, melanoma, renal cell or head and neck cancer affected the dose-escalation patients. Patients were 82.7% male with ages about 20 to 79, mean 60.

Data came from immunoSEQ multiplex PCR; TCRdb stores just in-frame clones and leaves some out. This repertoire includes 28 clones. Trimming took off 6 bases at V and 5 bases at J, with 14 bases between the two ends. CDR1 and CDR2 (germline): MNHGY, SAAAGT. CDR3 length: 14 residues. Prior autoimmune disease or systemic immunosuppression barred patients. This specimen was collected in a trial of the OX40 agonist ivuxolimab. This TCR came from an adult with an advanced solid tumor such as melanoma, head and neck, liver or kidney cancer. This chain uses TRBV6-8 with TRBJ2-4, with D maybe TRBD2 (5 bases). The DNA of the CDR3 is TGTGCCAGCAGCCTCGGGGTTCGTCAAAACATTCAGTACTTC. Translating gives CASSLGVRQNIQYF.